This TCR beta chain was captured in a study of blood T cells in healthy people across ages. On this clonotype: What it recognizes is unknown.

Study outcomes and limitations: In long-lived donors, naive CD4+ cell counts and diversity exceeded those of aged donors. A strong correlation was seen between TCR beta diversity and naive T cell percentage.

Then a second PCR, running roughly 7 to 11 cycles, was carried out with a sample-barcoded 5' primer and a J-beta primer mix. MiXCR was run by TCRdb on the 5' RACE reads, yielding one entry per CDR3 protein. The profile shows around 580,000 distinct CDR3 sequences, around 48% of them singletons. The sequence was obtained from a man older than 75 in good health. The sample comprised blood.

For the CDR3, the DNA is TGTGCCAGCAGCGAACGACAGGGGTCTTCAGCTGAGCAGTTCTTC. Translation gives CASSERQGSSAEQFF. The chain is built from TRBV9 and TRBJ2-1; 8 bases map to TRBD1. V lost 3 bases and J lost 9; bases outside the gene matches: 11. The CDR3 runs 15 residues. CDR1 and CDR2 (germline): SGDLS, YYNGEE.